The rows below give T cell receptor beta chains drawn from one sample of a study of T cell responses to AZD1222 COVID-19 vaccine. Here immunoSEQ multiplex PCR was the method, and the copy in TCRdb shows in-frame clones only, minus some. The sample shows 140,000 or so clones, 88% of them seen only once. The sample was peripheral blood, taken 28 days after the second dose of the MenACWY control vaccine. Receptors originate from an adult who received the MenACWY meningococcal vaccine as a control. CDR3s include the opening cysteine and the closing phenylalanine or tryptophan. D genes are given only for firm matches. Part of the rows lack a size; the others show once, few, many or a class for expanded clones.

d_call: .; clone_size: .; j_call: TRBJ2-7; v_call: TRBV5-1; cdr3_aa: CASSLLGRAEAEQYF; cdr3_nt: TGCGCCAGCAGCTTGTTGGGCAGGGCAGAGGCCGAGCAGTACTTC
d_call: .; clone_size: .; j_call: TRBJ1-4; v_call: TRBV24-1; cdr3_aa: CATSDPTLTNEKLFF; cdr3_nt: TGTGCCACCAGTGACCCGACACTAACTAATGAAAAACTGTTTTTT
d_call: TRBD1; clone_size: .; j_call: TRBJ1-2; v_call: TRBV3-1/TRBV3-2; cdr3_aa: CASSQGARQGAGGYTF; cdr3_nt: TGTGCCAGCAGCCAAGGGGCCCGACAGGGGGCAGGGGGCTACACCTTC
d_call: .; clone_size: once; j_call: TRBJ2-2; v_call: TRBV6-5; cdr3_aa: CASIRGQNTGELFF; cdr3_nt: TGTGCCAGCATACGGGGGCAGAACACCGGGGAGCTGTTTTTT
d_call: .; clone_size: .; j_call: TRBJ1-1; v_call: TRBV9; cdr3_aa: CASSPRGMNTEAFF; cdr3_nt: TGTGCCAGCAGCCCGCGGGGTATGAACACTGAAGCTTTCTTT
d_call: TRBD1; clone_size: .; j_call: TRBJ1-2; v_call: TRBV5-1; cdr3_aa: CASSWGGTGGAYGYTF; cdr3_nt: TGCGCCAGCAGCTGGGGCGGGACAGGGGGCGCATATGGCTACACCTTC
d_call: TRBD1; clone_size: .; j_call: TRBJ2-1; v_call: TRBV9; cdr3_aa: CASSVRTGDEQFF; cdr3_nt: TGTGCCAGCAGCGTCCGGACAGGGGATGAGCAGTTCTTC
d_call: .; clone_size: .; j_call: TRBJ2-5; v_call: TRBV6-5; cdr3_aa: CASSYRIINQETQYF; cdr3_nt: TGTGCCAGCAGTTACCGAATTATTAACCAAGAGACCCAGTACTTC
d_call: TRBD1; clone_size: .; j_call: TRBJ2-4; v_call: TRBV19; cdr3_aa: CASSLGQLQNIQYF; cdr3_nt: TGTGCCAGTAGCCTGGGACAGCTCCAAAACATTCAGTACTTC
d_call: .; clone_size: .; j_call: TRBJ1-2; v_call: TRBV4-2; cdr3_aa: CASSHGGESYGYTF; cdr3_nt: TGTGCCAGCAGCCACGGCGGAGAATCCTATGGCTACACCTTC
d_call: .; clone_size: .; j_call: TRBJ2-2; v_call: TRBV29-1; cdr3_aa: CSVESTGELFF; cdr3_nt: TGCAGCGTTGAGTCAACAGGGGAGCTGTTTTTT
d_call: TRBD1; clone_size: .; j_call: TRBJ1-2; v_call: TRBV6-6; cdr3_aa: CASSYEQGGSYTF; cdr3_nt: TGTGCCAGCAGTTACGAACAGGGGGGCAGCTACACCTTC
d_call: .; clone_size: .; j_call: TRBJ2-6; v_call: TRBV12-5; cdr3_aa: CASGLVQGAGANVLTF; cdr3_nt: TGTGCTAGTGGTTTGGTACAAGGGGCTGGGGCCAACGTCCTGACTTTC
d_call: .; clone_size: .; j_call: TRBJ1-4; v_call: TRBV9; cdr3_aa: CASSGTAVGEKLFF; cdr3_nt: TGTGCCAGCAGCGGGACCGCCGTCGGCGAAAAACTGTTTTTT
d_call: .; clone_size: .; j_call: TRBJ2-7; v_call: TRBV18; cdr3_aa: CASSPTGTYEQYF; cdr3_nt: TGTGCCAGCTCACCGACCGGGACTTACGAGCAGTACTTC
d_call: TRBD1; clone_size: .; j_call: TRBJ2-7; v_call: TRBV27; cdr3_aa: CASSRRDRAYEQYF; cdr3_nt: TGTGCCAGCAGTAGACGGGACAGGGCGTACGAGCAGTACTTC
d_call: .; clone_size: .; j_call: TRBJ1-2; v_call: TRBV25-1; cdr3_aa: CASSPLDGYYGYTF; cdr3_nt: TGTGCCAGCAGTCCTCTCGACGGATACTATGGCTACACCTTC
d_call: TRBD1; clone_size: .; j_call: TRBJ2-5; v_call: TRBV18; cdr3_aa: CASSPDRGQKTQYF; cdr3_nt: TGTGCCAGCTCACCCGACAGGGGGCAAAAGACCCAGTACTTC
d_call: .; clone_size: few; j_call: TRBJ2-2; v_call: TRBV3-1/TRBV3-2; cdr3_aa: CASSPLGGAGELFF; cdr3_nt: TGTGCCAGCAGCCCCCTCGGGGGCGCCGGGGAGCTGTTTTTT
d_call: .; clone_size: .; j_call: TRBJ1-5; v_call: TRBV7-2; cdr3_aa: CASSLFNQPQHF; cdr3_nt: TGTGCCAGCAGCTTATTCAATCAGCCCCAGCATTTT
d_call: .; clone_size: .; j_call: TRBJ2-2; v_call: TRBV24-1; cdr3_aa: CATSDSASRTGELFF; cdr3_nt: TGTGCCACCAGTGATTCTGCGTCGCGCACCGGGGAGCTGTTTTTT
d_call: TRBD2; clone_size: .; j_call: TRBJ2-2; v_call: TRBV29-1; cdr3_aa: CSVIAGGSGELFF; cdr3_nt: TGCAGCGTTATAGCGGGGGGATCCGGGGAGCTGTTTTTT
d_call: .; clone_size: .; j_call: TRBJ1-1; v_call: TRBV7-2; cdr3_aa: CASRFDTNTEAFF; cdr3_nt: TGTGCCAGCAGATTCGACACGAACACTGAAGCTTTCTTT